This T cell receptor beta chain comes out of a study of blood T cells in healthy people across ages. A second PCR of roughly 7 to 11 cycles used a sample-barcoded 5' primer and a J-beta primer mix. TCRdb analysed the 5' RACE reads with MiXCR anew, one entry per CDR3 protein. The repertoire holds some 890,000 distinct CDR3 sequences, 25% to 35% seen once, with 10% to 13% in the top ten. The CDR3 spans 15 residues. Trimming shortened V by 2 bases and J by 0 bases, and 12 bases separated the two germline ends. Germline V CDR1 and CDR2: DFQATT, SNEGSKA (reference sequence). This sample was shared with a second study, whose subject was T cells of mothers and their children.

Sequences were obtained from blood. V and J are TRBV20-1 and TRBJ2-3; D gene unclear. The receptor was isolated from a woman aged 40-49 years in good health. This CDR3 reads CSARRSFYSTDTQYF. DNA for the CDR3: TGCAGTGCTAGACGTAGTTTTTATAGCACAGATACGCAGTATTTT.